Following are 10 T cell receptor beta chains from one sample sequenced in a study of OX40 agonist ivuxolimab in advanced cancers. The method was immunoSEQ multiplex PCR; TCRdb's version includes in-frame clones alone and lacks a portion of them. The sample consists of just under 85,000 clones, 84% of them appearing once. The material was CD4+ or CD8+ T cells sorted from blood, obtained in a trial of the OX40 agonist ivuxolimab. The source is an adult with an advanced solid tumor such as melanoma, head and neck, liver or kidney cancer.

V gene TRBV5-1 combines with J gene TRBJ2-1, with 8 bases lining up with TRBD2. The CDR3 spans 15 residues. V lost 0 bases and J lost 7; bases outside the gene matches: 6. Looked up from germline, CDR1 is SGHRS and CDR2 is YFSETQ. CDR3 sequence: CASSLARGGRNEQFF. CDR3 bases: TGCGCCAGCAGCTTGGCTCGCGGGGGGAGGAATGAGCAGTTCTTC.

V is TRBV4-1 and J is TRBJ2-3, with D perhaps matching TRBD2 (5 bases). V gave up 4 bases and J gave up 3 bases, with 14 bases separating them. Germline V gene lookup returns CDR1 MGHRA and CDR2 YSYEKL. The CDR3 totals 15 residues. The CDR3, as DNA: TGCGCCAGCAGCCCCCGAGGCGGGCTAACAGATACGCAGTATTTT. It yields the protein CASSPRGGLTDTQYF.

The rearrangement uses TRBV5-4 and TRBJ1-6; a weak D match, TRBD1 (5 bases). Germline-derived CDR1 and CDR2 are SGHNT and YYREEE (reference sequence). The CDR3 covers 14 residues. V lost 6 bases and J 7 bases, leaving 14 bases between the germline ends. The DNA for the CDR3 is TGTGCCAGCAACACCGACGGGGGGAATTCACCCCTCCACTTT. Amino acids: CASNTDGGNSPLHF.

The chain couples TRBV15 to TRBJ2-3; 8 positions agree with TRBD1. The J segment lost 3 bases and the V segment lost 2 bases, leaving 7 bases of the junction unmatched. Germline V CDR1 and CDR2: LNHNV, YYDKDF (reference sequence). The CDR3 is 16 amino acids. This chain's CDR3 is CATSRSLYRGTDTQYF. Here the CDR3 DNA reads TGTGCCACCAGCAGATCGCTTTACAGGGGGACAGATACGCAGTATTTT.

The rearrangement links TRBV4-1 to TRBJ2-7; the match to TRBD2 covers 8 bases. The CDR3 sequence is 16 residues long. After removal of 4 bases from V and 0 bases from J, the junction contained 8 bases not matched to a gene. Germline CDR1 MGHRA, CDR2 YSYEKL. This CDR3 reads CASSRRSGGNSYEQYF. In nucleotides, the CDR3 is TGCGCCAGCAGCCGAAGATCGGGGGGGAACTCCTACGAGCAGTACTTC.

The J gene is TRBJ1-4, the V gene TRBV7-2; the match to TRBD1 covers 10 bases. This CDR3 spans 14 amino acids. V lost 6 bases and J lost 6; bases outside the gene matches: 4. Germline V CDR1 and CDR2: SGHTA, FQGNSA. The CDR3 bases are TGTGCCAGCAGTCAGGGACAGGGGCATGAAAAACTGTTTTTT. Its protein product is CASSQGQGHEKLFF.

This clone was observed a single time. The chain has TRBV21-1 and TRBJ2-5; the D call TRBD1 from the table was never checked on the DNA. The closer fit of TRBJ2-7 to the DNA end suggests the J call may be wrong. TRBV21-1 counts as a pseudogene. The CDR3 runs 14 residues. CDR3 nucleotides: TGTGCCAGCAGCCGACTCACAGGGTTTTACGAGCAGTACTTC. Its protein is CASSRLTGFYEQYF.

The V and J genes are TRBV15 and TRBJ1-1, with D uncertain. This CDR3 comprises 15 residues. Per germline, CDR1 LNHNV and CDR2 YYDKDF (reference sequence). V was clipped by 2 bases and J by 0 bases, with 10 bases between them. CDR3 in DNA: TGTGCCACCAGCAGACGGACGGGCCTGAACACTGAAGCTTTCTTT. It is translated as CATSRRTGLNTEAFF. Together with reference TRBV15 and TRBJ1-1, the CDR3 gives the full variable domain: DAMVIQNPRYQVTQFGKPVTLSCSQTLNHNVMYWYQQKSSQAPKLLFHYYDKDFNNEADTPDNFQSRRPNTSFCFLDIRSPGLGDTAMYLCATSRRTGLNTEAFFGQGTRLTVV.

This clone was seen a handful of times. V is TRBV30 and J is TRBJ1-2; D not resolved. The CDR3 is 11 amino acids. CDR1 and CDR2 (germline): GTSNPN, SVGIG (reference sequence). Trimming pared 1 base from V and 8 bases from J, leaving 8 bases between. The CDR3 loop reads CAWSGGRGYTF. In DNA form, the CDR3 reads TGTGCCTGGAGTGGAGGGCGAGGCTACACCTTC.

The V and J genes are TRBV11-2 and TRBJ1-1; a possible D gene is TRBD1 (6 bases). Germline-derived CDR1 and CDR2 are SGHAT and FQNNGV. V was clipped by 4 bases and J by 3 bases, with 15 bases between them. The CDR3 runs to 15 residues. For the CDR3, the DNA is TGTGCCAGCAGCTCGGTGACAGGCGGGGACACTGAAGCTTTCTTT. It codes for CASSSVTGGDTEAFF.